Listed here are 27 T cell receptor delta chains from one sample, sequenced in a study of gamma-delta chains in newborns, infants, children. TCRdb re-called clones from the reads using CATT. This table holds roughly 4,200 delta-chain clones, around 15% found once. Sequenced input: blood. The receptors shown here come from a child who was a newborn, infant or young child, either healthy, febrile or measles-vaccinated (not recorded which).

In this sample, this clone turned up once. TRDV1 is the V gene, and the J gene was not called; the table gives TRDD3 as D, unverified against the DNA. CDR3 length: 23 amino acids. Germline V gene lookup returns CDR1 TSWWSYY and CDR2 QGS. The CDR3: CAIGEKTTFSPRLGDSRSDKIIF. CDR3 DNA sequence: TGTGCTATTGGGGAAAAAACGACTTTCAGTCCGAGACTGGGGGATAGTAGAAGCGATAAAATCATCTTT.

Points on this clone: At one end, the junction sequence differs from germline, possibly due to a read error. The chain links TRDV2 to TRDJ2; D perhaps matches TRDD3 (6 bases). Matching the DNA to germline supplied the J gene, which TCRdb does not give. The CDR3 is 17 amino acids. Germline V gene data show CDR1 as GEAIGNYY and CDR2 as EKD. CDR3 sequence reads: CACDTGGLGIGTAKLFF. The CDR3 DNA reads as TGTGCCTGTGACACCGGGGGTCTGGGGATCGGGACAGCAAAACTCTTCTTT.

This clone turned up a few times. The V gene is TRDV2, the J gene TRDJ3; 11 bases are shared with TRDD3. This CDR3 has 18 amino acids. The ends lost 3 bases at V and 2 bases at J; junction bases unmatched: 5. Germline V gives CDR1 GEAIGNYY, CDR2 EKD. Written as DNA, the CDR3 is TGTGCCTGTGACTCCGTTGGGGGATACGCCTGGGACACCCGACAGATGTTTTTC. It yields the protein CACDSVGGYAWDTRQMFF.

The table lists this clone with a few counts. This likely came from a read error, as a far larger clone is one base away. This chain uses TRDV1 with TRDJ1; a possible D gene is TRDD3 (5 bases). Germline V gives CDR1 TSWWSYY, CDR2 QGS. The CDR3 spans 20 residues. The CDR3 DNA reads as TGTGCTCGTGGGGAGTGGTATAGGAACTGGCCCTTACGTGTCACCGATAAACTCATCTTT. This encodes CARGEWYRNWPLRVTDKLIF.

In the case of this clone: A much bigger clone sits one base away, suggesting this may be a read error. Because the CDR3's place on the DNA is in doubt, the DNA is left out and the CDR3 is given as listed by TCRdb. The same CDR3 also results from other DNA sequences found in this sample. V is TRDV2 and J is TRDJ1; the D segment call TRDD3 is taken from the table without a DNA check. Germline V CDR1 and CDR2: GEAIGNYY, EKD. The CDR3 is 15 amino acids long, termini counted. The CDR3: CACDGVGRGTDKLIF.

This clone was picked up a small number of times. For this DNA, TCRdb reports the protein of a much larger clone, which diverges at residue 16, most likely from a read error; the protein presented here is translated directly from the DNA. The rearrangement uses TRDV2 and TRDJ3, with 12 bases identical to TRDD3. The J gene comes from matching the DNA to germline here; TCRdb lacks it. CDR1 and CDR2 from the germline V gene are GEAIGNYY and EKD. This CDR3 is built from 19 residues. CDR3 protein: CACDRLLGDTGWDTRKMFF. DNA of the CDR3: TGTGCCTGTGACCGTTTACTGGGGGATACAGGCTGGGACACCCGAAAGATGTTTTTC.

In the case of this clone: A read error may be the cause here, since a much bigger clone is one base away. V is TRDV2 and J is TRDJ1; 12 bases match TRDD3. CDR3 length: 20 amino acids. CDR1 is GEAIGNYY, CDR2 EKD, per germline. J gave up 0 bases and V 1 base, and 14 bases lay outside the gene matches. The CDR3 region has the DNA TGTGCCTGTGACACACTCACTGGGGGATACCACGAGAAGTACACCGATAAACTCATCTTT. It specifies CACDTLTGGYHEKYTDKLIF.

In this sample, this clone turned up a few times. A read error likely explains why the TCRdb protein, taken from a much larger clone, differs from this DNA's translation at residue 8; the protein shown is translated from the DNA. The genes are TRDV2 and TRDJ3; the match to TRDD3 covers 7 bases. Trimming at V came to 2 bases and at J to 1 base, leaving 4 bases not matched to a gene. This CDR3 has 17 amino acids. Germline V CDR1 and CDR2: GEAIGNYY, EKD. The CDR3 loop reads CACDSTGESWDTRQMFF. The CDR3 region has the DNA TGTGCCTGTGACAGTACTGGGGAATCCTGGGACACCCGACAGATGTTTTTC.

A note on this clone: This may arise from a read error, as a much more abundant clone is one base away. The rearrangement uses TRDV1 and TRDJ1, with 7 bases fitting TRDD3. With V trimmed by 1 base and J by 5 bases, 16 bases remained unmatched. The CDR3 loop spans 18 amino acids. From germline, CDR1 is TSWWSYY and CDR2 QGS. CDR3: CALGEPSVLGGLLDKLIF. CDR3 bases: TGTGCTCTTGGGGAACCATCAGTTCTGGGGGGTCTGTTGGATAAACTCATCTTT.

The CDR3 spells CAFDNRRTTTGMDTDKIIF. CDR3 DNA sequence: TGTGCCTTTGACAACCGCCGTACGACCACGGGGATGGACACCGATAAAATCATCTTT. No call exists for the J gene, whereas the V gene is TRDV2; the DNA was not used to check the table's D call, TRDD3. CDR3 length: 19 residues. Germline CDR1 is GEAIGNYY and CDR2 is EKD.

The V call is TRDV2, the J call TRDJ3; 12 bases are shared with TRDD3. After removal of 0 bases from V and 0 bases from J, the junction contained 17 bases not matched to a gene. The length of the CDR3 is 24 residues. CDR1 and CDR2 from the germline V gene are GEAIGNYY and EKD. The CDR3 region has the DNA TGTGCCTGTGACACCGTCGAACTGGGGGATACCGCTCTATCGAGCTCCTGGGACACCCGACAGATGTTTTTC. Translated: CACDTVELGDTALSSSWDTRQMFF.

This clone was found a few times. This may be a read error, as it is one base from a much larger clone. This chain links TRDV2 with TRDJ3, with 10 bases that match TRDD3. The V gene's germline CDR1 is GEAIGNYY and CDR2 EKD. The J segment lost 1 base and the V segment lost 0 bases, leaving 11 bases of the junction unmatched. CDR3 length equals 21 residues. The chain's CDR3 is CACDTVSTGGCSSWDTRQMFF. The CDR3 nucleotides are TGTGCCTGTGACACCGTTTCGACTGGGGGATGCTCTTCCTGGGACACCCGACAGATGTTTTTC.

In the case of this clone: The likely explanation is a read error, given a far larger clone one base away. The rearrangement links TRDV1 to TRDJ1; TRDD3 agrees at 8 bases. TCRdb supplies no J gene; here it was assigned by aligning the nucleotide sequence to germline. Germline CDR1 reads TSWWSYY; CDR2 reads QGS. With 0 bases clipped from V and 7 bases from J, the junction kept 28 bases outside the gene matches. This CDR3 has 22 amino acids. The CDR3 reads CALGELGPRPLTGGIPHGKLIF. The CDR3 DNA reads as TGTGCTCTTGGGGAACTGGGTCCTCGGCCTCTTACTGGGGGTATTCCCCACGGTAAACTCATCTTT.

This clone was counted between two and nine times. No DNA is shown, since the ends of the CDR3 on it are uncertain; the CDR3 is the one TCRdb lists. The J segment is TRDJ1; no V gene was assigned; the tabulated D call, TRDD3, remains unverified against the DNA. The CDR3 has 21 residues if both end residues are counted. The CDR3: CALGELDYACACVKYTDKLIF.

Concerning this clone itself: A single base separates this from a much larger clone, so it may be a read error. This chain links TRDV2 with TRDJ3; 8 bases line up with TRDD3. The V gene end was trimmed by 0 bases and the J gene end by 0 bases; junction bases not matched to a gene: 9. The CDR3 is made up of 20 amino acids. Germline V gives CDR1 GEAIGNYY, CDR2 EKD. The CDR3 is CACDTGTGGHPSWDTRQMFF. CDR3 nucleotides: TGTGCCTGTGACACCGGTACTGGGGGTCACCCCTCCTGGGACACCCGACAGATGTTTTTC.

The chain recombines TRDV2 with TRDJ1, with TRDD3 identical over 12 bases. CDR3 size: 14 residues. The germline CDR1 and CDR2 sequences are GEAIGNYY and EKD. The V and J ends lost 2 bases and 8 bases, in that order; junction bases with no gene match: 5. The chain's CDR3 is CACDILGDTAKLIF. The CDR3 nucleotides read TGTGCCTGTGACATACTGGGGGATACAGCCAAACTCATCTTT.

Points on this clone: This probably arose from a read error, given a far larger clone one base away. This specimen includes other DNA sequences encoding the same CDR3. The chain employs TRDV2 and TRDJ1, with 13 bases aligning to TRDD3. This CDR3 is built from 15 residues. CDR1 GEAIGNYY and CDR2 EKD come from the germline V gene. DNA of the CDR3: TGTGCCTGCGACATACTGGGGGATACGCCCGATAAACTCATCTTT. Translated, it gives CACDILGDTPDKLIF.

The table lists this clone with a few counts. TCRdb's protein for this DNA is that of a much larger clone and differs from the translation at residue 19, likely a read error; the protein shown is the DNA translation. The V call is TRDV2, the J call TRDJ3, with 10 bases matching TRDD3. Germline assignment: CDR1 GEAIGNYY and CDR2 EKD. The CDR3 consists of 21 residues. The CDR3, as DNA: TGTGCCTGTGACGGTGGAGGTACTGGGGGATCGAGCTCCTGGGACACCCGACAGACGTTTTTC. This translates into CACDGGGTGGSSSWDTRQTFF.

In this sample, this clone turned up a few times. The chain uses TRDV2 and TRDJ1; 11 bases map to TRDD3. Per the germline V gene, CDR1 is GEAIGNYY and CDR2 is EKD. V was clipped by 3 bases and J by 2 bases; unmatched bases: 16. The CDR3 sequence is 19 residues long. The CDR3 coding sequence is TGTGCCTGTGACCCCGTGGTGGGGGATACGCGTGGAGCGACCGATAAACTCATCTTT. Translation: CACDPVVGDTRGATDKLIF.

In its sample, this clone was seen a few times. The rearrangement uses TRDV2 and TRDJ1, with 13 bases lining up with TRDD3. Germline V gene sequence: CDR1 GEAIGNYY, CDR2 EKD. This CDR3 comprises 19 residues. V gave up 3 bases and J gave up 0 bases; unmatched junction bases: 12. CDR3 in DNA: TGTGCCTGTGACTATGTACTGGGGGATACGGTTCTGTACACCGATAAACTCATCTTT. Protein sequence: CACDYVLGDTVLYTDKLIF.

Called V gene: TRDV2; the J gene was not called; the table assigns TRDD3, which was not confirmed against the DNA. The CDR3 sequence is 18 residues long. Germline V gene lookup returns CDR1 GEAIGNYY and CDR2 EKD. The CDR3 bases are TGTGCCTGTGACACCAACTCCACTCCGGGGGGAGAAACCGATAAAATCATCTTT. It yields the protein CACDTNSTPGGETDKIIF.

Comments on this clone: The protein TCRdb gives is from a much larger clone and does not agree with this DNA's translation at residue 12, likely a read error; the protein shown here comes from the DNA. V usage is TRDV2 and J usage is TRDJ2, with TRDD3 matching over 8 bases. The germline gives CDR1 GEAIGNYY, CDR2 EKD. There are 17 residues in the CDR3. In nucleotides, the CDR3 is TGTGCCTGTGACACGTTACTGGGGGCCGCTTTGAAAGCACAACTCTTCTTT. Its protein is CACDTLLGAALKAQLFF.

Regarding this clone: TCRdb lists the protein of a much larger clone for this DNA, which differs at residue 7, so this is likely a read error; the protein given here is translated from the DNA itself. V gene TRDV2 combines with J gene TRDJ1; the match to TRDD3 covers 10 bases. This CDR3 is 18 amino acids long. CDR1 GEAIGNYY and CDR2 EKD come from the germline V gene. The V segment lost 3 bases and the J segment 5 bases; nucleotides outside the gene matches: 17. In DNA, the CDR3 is TGTGCCTGTGACTTCATACAGGGGGATACGCGAAGAGGAGATAAACTCATCTTT. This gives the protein CACDFIQGDTRRGDKLIF.

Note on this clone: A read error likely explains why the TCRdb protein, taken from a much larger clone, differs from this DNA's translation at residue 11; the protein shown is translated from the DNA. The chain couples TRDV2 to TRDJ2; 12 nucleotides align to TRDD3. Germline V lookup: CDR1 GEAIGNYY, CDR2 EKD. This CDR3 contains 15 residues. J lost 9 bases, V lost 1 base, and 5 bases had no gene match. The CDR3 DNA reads TGTGCCTGTGACACTCTACTGGGGGATACAACACAACTCTTCTTT. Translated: CACDTLLGDTTQLFF.

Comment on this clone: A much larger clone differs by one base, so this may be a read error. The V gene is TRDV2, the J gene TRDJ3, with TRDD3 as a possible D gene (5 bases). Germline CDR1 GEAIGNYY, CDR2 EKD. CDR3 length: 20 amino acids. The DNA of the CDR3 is TGTGCCTGTGACACAGTTGACGGGGAAGGAAGCTCCTGGGACACCCGACAGACGTTTTTC. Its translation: CACDTVDGEGSSWDTRQTFF.

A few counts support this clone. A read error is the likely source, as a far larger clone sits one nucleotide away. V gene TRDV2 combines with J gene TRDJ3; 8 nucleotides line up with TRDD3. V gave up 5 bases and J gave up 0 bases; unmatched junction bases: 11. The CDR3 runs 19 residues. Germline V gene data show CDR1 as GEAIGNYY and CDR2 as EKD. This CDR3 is CACVTVGDGNSWDTRQMFF. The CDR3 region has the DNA TGTGCCTGTGTCACGGTGGGGGATGGGAACTCCTGGGACACCCGACAGATGTTTTTC.

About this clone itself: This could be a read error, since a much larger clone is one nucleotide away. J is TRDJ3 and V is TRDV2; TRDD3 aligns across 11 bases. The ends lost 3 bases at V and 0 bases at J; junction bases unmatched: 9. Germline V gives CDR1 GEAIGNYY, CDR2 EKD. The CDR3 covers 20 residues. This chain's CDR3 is CACDAVGTGGYSWDTRQMFF. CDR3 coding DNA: TGTGCCTGTGACGCCGTTGGGACTGGGGGATACTCCTGGGACACCCGACAGATGTTTTTC.